This passage covers 22 T cell receptor beta chains from one sample sequenced in a study of blood T cells in healthy people across ages. Combining a sample-barcoded 5' primer with a J-beta primer mix, a second PCR ran for roughly 7 to 12 cycles. Each CDR3 protein is one row after TCRdb ran MiXCR on the 5' RACE reads. The profile shows about 320,000 distinct CDR3 sequences, roughly 26% of them singletons. The sample comprised blood. These TCRs come from a woman in her seventies in good health.

This chain uses TRBV6-5 with TRBJ1-2, with D perhaps TRBD1 (5 bases). Germline assignment: CDR1 MNHEY and CDR2 SVGAGI. V gave up 6 bases and J gave up 6 bases, with 17 bases separating them. There are 14 residues in the CDR3. CDR3 residues: CASRNTGNQDGYTF. The CDR3 nucleotides read TGTGCCAGCAGAAACACAGGAAATCAGGATGGCTACACCTTC.

This clonotype showed up just a few times. The chain uses TRBV12-3 or TRBV12-4 and TRBJ2-7, with D possibly TRBD1 on 5 matching bases. With 4 bases removed from V and 2 bases from J, the gap between germline ends came to 12 bases. This CDR3 has 14 residues. CDR3 in amino acids: CASSSNTGTYEQYF. In nucleotides, the CDR3 is TGTGCCAGCAGTTCGAATACAGGAACCTACGAGCAGTACTTC.

About this clonotype: This sequence may be a read error, since a much larger clone differs from it by one base. Here the CDR3 reads CASGDRDGQPQHF. The CDR3 region has the DNA TGTGCCAGCGGCGACAGGGACGGACAGCCCCAGCATTTT. The V and J genes are TRBV12-3 or TRBV12-4 and TRBJ1-5; 7 bases line up with TRBD1. With V trimmed by 8 bases and J by 7 bases, 8 bases remained unmatched. CDR3 size: 13 residues.

The V and J genes are TRBV7-8 and TRBJ2-5, with 7 bases identical to TRBD1. The J call could be wrong; TRBJ2-1 is a better fit for the DNA end. Looked up from germline, CDR1 is SGHVS and CDR2 is FQNEAQ. The length of the CDR3 is 15 residues. The CDR3 spells CASSLAGQIYNEQFF. Here the CDR3 DNA reads TGTGCCAGCAGCTTAGCGGGACAGATCTACAATGAGCAGTTCTTC.

This clonotype was counted only a few times. This sequence joins TRBV28 and TRBJ2-7, with TRBD1 matching 7 bases. The trim removed 1 base at V and 2 bases at J, leaving 8 bases unmatched. The length of the CDR3 is 16 residues. Germline CDR1 and CDR2: MDHEN and SYDVKM. CDR3 loop: CASSLYLGQNAYEQYF. In DNA form, the CDR3 reads TGTGCCAGCAGTTTATACCTGGGACAGAACGCCTACGAGCAGTACTTC.

The V gene is TRBV29-1, the J gene TRBJ1-2; maybe TRBD1 (5 bases). This CDR3 spans 10 amino acids. Germline V gene data show CDR1 as SQVTM and CDR2 as ANQGSEA. V lost 7 bases, J lost 6 bases, and 9 bases lay in between. The CDR3, as DNA: TGCAGCGCACGGGGGGATGGCTACACCTTC. Translation: CSARGDGYTF.

This chain connects TRBV4-2 to TRBJ2-5, with D perhaps TRBD2 (5 bases). The J call is uncertain, as TRBJ2-1 better fits the DNA end. Germline V CDR1 and CDR2: LGHNA, YNFKEQ. This CDR3 has 13 residues. CDR3 protein: CASSQGLADEQFF. Written as DNA, the CDR3 is TGTGCCAGCAGCCAAGGCCTAGCCGATGAGCAGTTCTTC.

This clonotype was counted a few times. This chain links TRBV9 with TRBJ2-5; TRBD2 matches 8 bases. The J call may be in error: the DNA end matches TRBJ2-1 better. The CDR3 is 15 residues long. Germline-derived CDR1 and CDR2 are SGDLS and YYNGEE. The CDR3, as DNA: TGTGCCAGCAGCCCCCGGGGGGGGAGTAGGGATGAGCAGTTCTTC. Its translation is CASSPRGGSRDEQFF.

This clonotype was detected only a few times. The chain carries TRBV7-2 and TRBJ2-3; 15 positions match TRBD2. The V gene end was trimmed by 5 bases and the J gene end by 1 base; junction bases not matched to a gene: 10. Germline V gene lookup returns CDR1 SGHTA and CDR2 FQGNSA. This CDR3 has 19 amino acids. Written as DNA, the CDR3 is TGTGCCAGCAGCCCTTGGACTAGCGGGAGGGCCTTTGGCACAGATACGCAGTATTTT. Protein product: CASSPWTSGRAFGTDTQYF.

This rearrangement joins TRBV20-1 to TRBJ1-1; tentatively, D is TRBD1 (5 bases). The CDR3 runs to 14 residues. Per the germline V gene, CDR1 is DFQATT and CDR2 is SNEGSKA (reference sequence). The V end lost 2 bases, the J end lost 5 bases, and 15 bases lay between the germline ends. The chain's CDR3 is CSARPQRTQTEAFF. The CDR3 DNA sequence: TGCAGTGCTAGACCCCAGAGGACACAAACTGAAGCTTTCTTT.

The chain has TRBV7-2 and TRBJ1-4, with a tentative D call TRBD1 (6 bases). Germline CDR1 is SGHTA and CDR2 is FQGNSA. The CDR3 is made up of 16 amino acids. V shed 2 bases and J shed 7 bases, with 17 bases lying between them. CDR3 in amino acids: CASSLIRLGAGEKLFF. In DNA form, the CDR3 reads TGTGCCAGCAGCTTAATTCGTTTGGGGGCTGGTGAAAAACTGTTTTTT.

CDR3 DNA sequence: TGCAGCGGCAGGTGGGCCGGCAGGGTAGTTGAGCAGTTCTTC. Translated, it gives CSGRWAGRVVEQFF. The chain joins TRBV29-1 to TRBJ2-1; D possibly corresponds to TRBD1 (5 bases). The germline V gene encodes CDR1 SQVTM and CDR2 ANQGSEA. Trimming took off 7 bases at V and 9 bases at J, with 22 bases between the two ends. The CDR3 is 14 residues long.

The chain is built from TRBV20-1 and TRBJ2-7; the D gene is possibly TRBD1 (5 bases). Trimming shortened V by 1 base and J by 5 bases, and 12 bases separated the two germline ends. CDR1 and CDR2 from the germline V gene are DFQATT and SNEGSKA (reference sequence). The CDR3 totals 13 residues. The CDR3 DNA sequence: TGCAGTGCTAGAGGAGAAGGGGTAGACGAGCAGTACTTC. It encodes CSARGEGVDEQYF.

The chain recombines TRBV27 with TRBJ1-2, with TRBD1 matching over 9 bases. The CDR3 runs to 13 residues. The germline V gene has CDR1 MNHEY and CDR2 SMNVEV (reference sequence). V shed 3 bases, J shed 7 bases, and the junction held 3 bases outside the gene matches. As DNA, the CDR3 is TGTGCCAGCAGTTTTCAGGACAGGGGTGGCTACACCTTC. Translating gives CASSFQDRGGYTF.

This clonotype was counted many times. This chain joins TRBV6-2 or TRBV6-3 and TRBJ2-1, with TRBD2 matching over 13 bases. The CDR3 spans 17 residues. From germline, CDR1 is MNHEY and CDR2 SVGEGT. The trim removed 5 bases at V and 3 bases at J, leaving 7 bases unmatched. The CDR3 DNA reads as TGTGCCAGCAGTCCCAGGACTAGCGGGAGTTACTACAATGAGCAGTTCTTC. Translation: CASSPRTSGSYYNEQFF.

The chain recombines TRBV29-1 with TRBJ1-5; 9 positions match TRBD1. This CDR3 contains 14 residues. Losses at the gene ends were 4 bases for V and 7 bases for J; bases not matched to a gene: 8. Germline V gives CDR1 SQVTM, CDR2 ANQGSEA. The chain's CDR3 is CSVVLGQGSQPQHF. CDR3 sequence (DNA): TGCAGCGTTGTATTAGGACAGGGGAGCCAGCCCCAGCATTTT.

The rearrangement links TRBV15 to TRBJ1-4; no clear D. Per germline, CDR1 LNHNV and CDR2 YYDKDF (reference sequence). This CDR3 is built from 15 residues. The ends were cut back, 7 bases at V and 3 bases at J, with 15 bases in the middle. This chain's CDR3 is CATTPSGGANEKLFF. DNA of the CDR3: TGTGCCACCACTCCCTCGGGAGGAGCTAATGAAAAACTGTTTTTT.

This clonotype has a handful of counts. V usage is TRBV6-5 and J usage is TRBJ2-1, with D uncertain. The V end lost 0 bases, the J end lost 8 bases, and 14 bases lay between the germline ends. The CDR3 runs to 15 residues. CDR1 and CDR2 (germline): MNHEY, SVGAGI. Here the CDR3 reads CASSYSQPPTYEQFF. CDR3 sequence (DNA): TGTGCCAGCAGTTACTCGCAGCCCCCCACCTATGAGCAGTTCTTC.

This chain uses TRBV10-3 with TRBJ2-7, with 7 positions matching TRBD2. Germline V gene lookup returns CDR1 ENHRY and CDR2 SYGVKD. CDR3 length equals 14 residues. Unmatched junction bases numbered 2, after V lost 3 bases and J lost 0 bases. CDR3 loop: CAISEREGSYEQYF. CDR3 bases: TGTGCCATCAGTGAAAGGGAGGGCTCCTACGAGCAGTACTTC.

This clonotype was counted a few times. This chain links TRBV6-2 or TRBV6-3 with TRBJ2-1; D unclear. CDR1 and CDR2 (germline): MNHEY, SVGEGT. This CDR3 is 15 amino acids long. The ends were cut back, 5 bases at V and 0 bases at J, with 11 bases in the middle. The CDR3 spells CASSDTVSSYNEQFF. The CDR3 DNA reads TGTGCCAGCAGTGATACCGTGAGCTCCTACAATGAGCAGTTCTTC.

The chain combines TRBV5-1 with TRBJ2-1; TRBD2 is a possible D gene (6 bases). CDR3 length equals 12 residues. The germline CDR1 and CDR2 sequences are SGHRS and YFSETQ. V gave up 2 bases and J gave up 8 bases, with 8 bases separating them. CDR3 DNA sequence: TGCGCCAGCAGCTTCGGGGAGGATGAGCAGTTCTTC. Amino acid sequence: CASSFGEDEQFF. The entire variable domain, with the rest obtained from reference TRBV5-1 and TRBJ2-1, is as follows: KAGVTQTPRYLIKTRGQQVTLSCSPISGHRSVSWYQQTPGQGLQFLFEYFSETQRNKGNFPGRFSGRQFSNSRSEMNVSTLELGDSALYLCASSFGEDEQFFGPGTRLTVL.

V is TRBV18 and J is TRBJ2-5, with D hard to call. The tail of the sequence fits TRBJ2-1 better, so the J call may be wrong. This CDR3 contains 13 residues. Per the germline V gene, CDR1 is KGHSH and CDR2 is LQKENI. The CDR3: CASSQPDRREQFF. The CDR3 DNA reads TGTGCCAGCTCGCAACCGGACCGGCGTGAGCAGTTCTTC.